This T cell receptor beta chain appears in the sequencing data of a study of T cell clonality in common variable immunodeficiency. Trimming took 2 bases from V and 6 from J, leaving 14 bases between them. Germline CDR1 is KGHSH and CDR2 is LQKENI. The CDR3 is 15 amino acids. Generated by immunoSEQ multiplex PCR, the TCRdb table keeps only in-frame clones and is missing some. The sample is made up of 35,000 to 45,000 clones, none counted only once. Whole-study results and caveats: CVID subjects showed higher TCRbeta clonality than healthy controls.

This clone was detected many times. Antigen unknown. The read comes to an end 3 residues before the CDR3 does, leaving the germline J gene to fill in the end. Sequenced: peripheral blood mononuclear cells. The TCR was taken from a person aged 18-70 years in good health. This sequence joins TRBV18 and TRBJ2-1, with D hard to call. The CDR3: CASSPSLGRINEQFF. The CDR3 bases that were read are TGTGCCAGCTCACCAAGTTTAGGCAGGATCAATGAG.